One and the same sample provided the 19 T cell receptor beta chains below, sequenced in a study of CD8 T cells in ankylosing spondylitis. TCRdb analysed the 5' RACE reads with MiXCR anew, one entry per CDR3 protein. The sample lists some 220,000 distinct CDR3 sequences; approximately 8.4% were seen once. The sample was blood, either unsorted or a sorted T cell fraction (not recorded which). The source is a female donor with ankylosing spondylitis or in good health (not recorded which).

This clonotype occurred many times. This chain joins TRBV20-1 and TRBJ2-2; D not resolved. There are 16 residues in the CDR3. Looked up from germline, CDR1 is DFQATT and CDR2 is SNEGSKA (reference sequence). V dropped 6 bases and J dropped 4 bases, with 21 bases sitting between them. Here the CDR3 DNA reads TGCAGTGCCAACCCCTTGGGCAGTGGATCCACCGGGGAGCTGTTTTTT. It codes for CSANPLGSGSTGELFF.

This clonotype turned up a few times. V usage is TRBV7-9 and J usage is TRBJ1-5; D is unresolved. V was shortened by 3 bases and J by 4 bases, with 10 bases between the two germline ends. Germline V lookup: CDR1 SEHNR, CDR2 FQNEAQ (reference sequence). CDR3 length: 14 residues. DNA of the CDR3: TGTGCCAGCAGCTTCGAGGGTAGAAATCAGCCCCAGCATTTT. Protein product: CASSFEGRNQPQHF.

In its sample, this clonotype was seen a few times. As DNA, the CDR3 is TGTGCCTGGTTAACTGGGGCCAACGTCCTGACTTTC. Translated: CAWLTGANVLTF. The rearrangement links TRBV30 to TRBJ2-6; D gene unclear. The germline CDR1 and CDR2 sequences are GTSNPN and SVGIG (reference sequence). The CDR3 sequence is 12 residues long. V was cut by 5 bases and J by 2 bases, with 4 bases left in between.

This clonotype was picked up many times. CDR3 sequence (DNA): TGTGCCACCAGTGATAGGGACAGGGTAGGCGGGGAGCTGTTTTTT. Amino acids: CATSDRDRVGGELFF. V and J are TRBV24-1 and TRBJ2-2; 9 nucleotides match TRBD1. From germline, CDR1 is KGHDR and CDR2 SFDVKD. The CDR3 extends over 15 amino acids. Unmatched junction bases numbered 5, after V lost 3 bases and J lost 7 bases.

This sequence joins TRBV20-1 and TRBJ2-7; 9 bases fit TRBD2. The trim removed 0 bases at V and 6 bases at J, leaving 6 bases unmatched. The CDR3 consists of 14 residues. The V gene's germline CDR1 is DFQATT and CDR2 SNEGSKA (reference sequence). The CDR3 DNA follows: TGCAGTGCTAGAGATCTAGCGGGACCCTGCGAGCAGTACTTC. Encoded protein: CSARDLAGPCEQYF.

This clonotype has at least ten counts. The gene calls are TRBV5-1 and TRBJ2-3, with 7 bases lining up with TRBD1. The V segment lost 5 bases and the J segment 0 bases; nucleotides outside the gene matches: 6. Looked up from germline, CDR1 is SGHRS and CDR2 is YFSETQ. The CDR3 is 15 amino acids. This CDR3 reads CASRKTGQSTDTQYF. The CDR3 coding sequence is TGCGCCAGCAGAAAAACGGGACAGAGCACAGATACGCAGTATTTT. The full variable domain, completed using reference TRBV5-1 and TRBJ2-3, is KAGVTQTPRYLIKTRGQQVTLSCSPISGHRSVSWYQQTPGQGLQFLFEYFSETQRNKGNFPGRFSGRQFSNSRSEMNVSTLELGDSALYLCASRKTGQSTDTQYFGPGTRLTVL.

The sample holds many counts of this clonotype. The J gene is TRBJ1-5, the V gene TRBV12-3 or TRBV12-4; 9 nucleotides align to TRBD1. The CDR3 extends over 16 amino acids. With 1 base clipped from V and 9 bases from J, the junction kept 10 bases outside the gene matches. The CDR3 DNA reads TGTGCCAGCAGTTTAGTCGTGGGACAGGGCCGGAGGCCCCAGCATTTT. As protein: CASSLVVGQGRRPQHF.

This clonotype came up many times. The chain combines TRBV20-1 with TRBJ1-1; D gene ambiguous. Germline values: CDR1 DFQATT, CDR2 SNEGSKA (reference sequence). V shed 5 bases and J shed 1 base, with 11 bases lying between them. The CDR3 covers 13 residues. The CDR3 nucleotides are TGCAGTGCTCGAAAGTTGACGAACACTGAAGCTTTCTTT. This gives the protein CSARKLTNTEAFF.

This clonotype was counted many times. The J gene is TRBJ2-5, the V gene TRBV15; D is unresolved. This CDR3 has 14 residues. Trimming left V 2 bases short and J 5 bases short, with 12 bases between. Germline V gene lookup returns CDR1 LNHNV and CDR2 YYDKDF (reference sequence). The CDR3 coding sequence is TGTGCCACCAGCAGATCCCTGGCATCGGAGACCCAGTACTTC. Translated: CATSRSLASETQYF.

Of note for this clonotype: A much larger clone differs from this one at a single base, so this may be a read error. The V and J genes are TRBV21-1 and TRBJ2-3; TRBD2, as called in the table, went unchecked against the DNA. TRBV21-1 represents a pseudogene. This CDR3 is built from 14 residues. The chain's CDR3 is CASRASGRTDTQYF. The CDR3 bases are TGTGCCAGCAGGGCTAGCGGCCGCACAGATACGCAGTATTTT.

This clonotype was recorded at least ten times. The chain recombines TRBV7-2 with TRBJ2-3, with D possibly TRBD2 on 5 matching bases. CDR1 is SGHTA, CDR2 FQGNSA, per germline. The CDR3 extends over 14 amino acids. V gave up 5 bases and J gave up 2 bases, with 11 bases separating them. The CDR3 DNA sequence: TGTGCCAGCAGCGGAGCGGTCCCCACAGATACGCAGTATTTT. Protein product: CASSGAVPTDTQYF.

The gene calls are TRBV19 and TRBJ2-6, with D uncertain. The CDR3 runs 16 residues. V was cut by 3 bases and J by 0 bases, with 9 bases left in between. Germline V gene sequence: CDR1 LNHDA, CDR2 SQIVND (reference sequence). Here the CDR3 reads CASSISKDSGANVLTF. As DNA, the CDR3 is TGTGCCAGTAGTATCAGTAAGGACTCTGGGGCCAACGTCCTGACTTTC.

This clonotype occurred a few times. V is TRBV7-9 and J is TRBJ2-1; TRBD2 aligns across 7 bases. V gave up 8 bases and J gave up 7 bases; unmatched junction bases: 8. This CDR3 has 13 amino acids. Germline CDR1 reads SEHNR; CDR2 reads FQNEAQ (reference sequence). The CDR3 coding sequence is TGTGCCAGCGGGTCCTTGCGGGAGAATGAGCAGTTCTTC. Translating gives CASGSLRENEQFF.

There are many counts of this clonotype. The chain employs TRBV7-9 and TRBJ2-7; 9 nucleotides match TRBD1. The trim removed 3 bases at V and 2 bases at J, leaving 5 bases unmatched. CDR3 length: 15 amino acids. The germline V gene encodes CDR1 SEHNR and CDR2 FQNEAQ (reference sequence). This CDR3 reads CASSLGTGNTYEQYF. The CDR3 region has the DNA TGTGCCAGCAGCTTGGGGACAGGGAACACCTACGAGCAGTACTTC.

This clonotype was counted ten times or more. This chain joins TRBV29-1 and TRBJ2-1, with TRBD1 matching 8 bases. Germline CDR1 and CDR2: SQVTM and ANQGSEA. Trimming at V came to 6 bases and at J to 3 bases, leaving 4 bases not matched to a gene. This CDR3 has 13 residues. The CDR3 sequence: CSVRDRNYNEQFF. The CDR3, as DNA: TGCAGCGTACGGGACAGGAACTACAATGAGCAGTTCTTC.

This clonotype showed up many times. This sequence joins TRBV6-5 and TRBJ2-5, with D perhaps matching TRBD2 (6 bases). Germline CDR1 MNHEY, CDR2 SVGAGI. V lost 2 bases, J lost 0 bases, and 10 bases lay in between. CDR3 length: 15 residues. The CDR3 loop reads CASSYGGGDQETQYF. The CDR3 DNA reads TGTGCCAGCAGTTACGGGGGAGGTGACCAAGAGACCCAGTACTTC.

This clonotype was observed at least ten times. The V call is TRBV20-1, the J call TRBJ2-5, with D perhaps given as TRBD1 or TRBD2 (5 bases each). The CDR3 extends over 16 amino acids. V was trimmed by 6 bases and J by 0 bases, leaving 20 bases between them. Looked up from germline, CDR1 is DFQATT and CDR2 is SNEGSKA (reference sequence). CDR3 bases: TGCAGTGCCGGGGCCCTTCTAGGGGTGTACCAAGAGACCCAGTACTTC. Protein sequence: CSAGALLGVYQETQYF.

This clonotype was counted at least ten times. CDR3 in DNA: TGCGCGTGCGACGGTTTAGCGCTCAAAAAAGATACGCAGTATTTT. Protein product: CACDGLALKKDTQYF. This sequence joins TRBV29-1 and TRBJ2-3; the D gene is possibly TRBD2 (5 bases). The CDR3 totals 15 residues. Germline V lookup: CDR1 SQVTM, CDR2 ANQGSEA.

This clonotype was detected ten times or more. The chain is built from TRBV4-3 and TRBJ2-1; a weak D match, TRBD2 (5 bases). V lost 0 bases, J lost 3 bases, and 9 bases lay in between. Germline V lookup: CDR1 LGHNA, CDR2 YSLEER. The CDR3 covers 15 residues. The CDR3: CASSQETGIYNEQFF. In nucleotides, the CDR3 is TGCGCCAGCAGCCAAGAAACGGGGATCTACAATGAGCAGTTCTTC.